A single sample is the source of the 11 T cell receptor beta chains below, sequenced in a study of TIL therapy for anti-PD-1-resistant metastatic lung cancer. Indicated time point: pre-treatment sample, taken before nivolumab and TIL therapy. This was the immunoSEQ v3 assay. Sequenced by immunoSEQ multiplex PCR; TCRdb stores in-frame clones only, minus some. The data show more than 15,000 clones, 83% seen once. The specimen comprised blood, sampled at baseline. These receptors came from a person aged 30 to 80 with non-small cell lung cancer.

The V gene is TRBV7-2, the J gene TRBJ2-4; 7 bases line up with TRBD2. The germline gives CDR1 SGHTA, CDR2 FQGNSA. With V trimmed by 1 base and J by 0 bases, 3 bases remained unmatched. CDR3 length equals 16 residues. In DNA, the CDR3 is TGTGCCAGCAGCTTAGACGCGGGGGTAGCCAAAAACATTCAGTACTTC. It translates to CASSLDAGVAKNIQYF.

The chain couples TRBV14 to TRBJ2-3, with 8 bases matching TRBD2. V lost 1 base to trimming and J lost 6 bases; unmatched junction nucleotides: 18. The germline CDR1 and CDR2 sequences are SGHDN and FVKESK. The CDR3 has 19 amino acids. The CDR3 is CASSQGSPLIKAGDDTQYF. Written as DNA, the CDR3 is TGTGCCAGCAGCCAAGGGTCACCCCTGATAAAAGCGGGAGACGATACGCAGTATTTT.

The sample holds one count of this clone. The chain combines TRBV29-1 with TRBJ2-1; 13 bases line up with TRBD2. The CDR3 contains 14 residues. CDR1 and CDR2 from the germline V gene are SQVTM and ANQGSEA. Trimming cost V 8 bases and J 8 bases; bases outside gene matches: 9. CDR3 sequence: CSLRTSGSGYEQFF. CDR3 nucleotides: TGCAGCCTAAGGACTAGCGGGAGTGGCTATGAGCAGTTCTTC.

This clone was picked up a small number of times. V and J are TRBV11-3 and TRBJ2-5; 11 positions match TRBD2. Germline values: CDR1 SGHNT, CDR2 YENEEA. Trimming at V came to 5 bases and at J to 3 bases, leaving 5 bases not matched to a gene. The CDR3 sequence is 15 residues long. The CDR3 protein is CASSRRGLAEETQYF. CDR3 sequence (DNA): TGTGCCAGCAGCCGCCGGGGACTAGCGGAAGAGACCCAGTACTTC.

This chain links TRBV7-2 with TRBJ2-5; D unresolved. CDR1 is SGHTA, CDR2 FQGNSA, per germline. The CDR3 spans 14 residues. The germline V and J ends were trimmed by 2 bases and 0 bases, with 7 bases remaining between them. The CDR3 nucleotides are TGTGCCAGCAGCTTATCGCGAGACCAAGAGACCCAGTACTTC. Translated, it gives CASSLSRDQETQYF.

The chain joins TRBV5-5 to TRBJ1-4; tentative D call: TRBD1 (5 bases). This CDR3 comprises 13 residues. The V end was cut by 3 bases, the J end by 8 bases, with 11 bases between. Germline values: CDR1 SGHKS, CDR2 YYEKEE (reference sequence). CDR3 residues: CASSSGGEEKLFF. The CDR3 region has the DNA TGTGCCAGCAGCTCTGGGGGGGAGGAAAAACTGTTTTTT.

The chain couples TRBV7-2 to TRBJ1-4, with unresolved D. Between the trimmed V and J ends, which lost 7 bases and 0 bases, there was a span of 6 bases. Germline CDR1 SGHTA, CDR2 FQGNSA. This CDR3 has 13 residues. CDR3 in amino acids: CASKGSTNEKLFF. The CDR3 coding sequence is TGTGCCAGCAAGGGATCAACTAATGAAAAACTGTTTTTT.

The chain joins TRBV18 to TRBJ2-2, with D hard to call. CDR3 size: 17 residues. V gave up 6 bases and J gave up 1 base, with 18 bases separating them. The V gene's germline CDR1 is KGHSH and CDR2 LQKENI. CDR3 region: CASSPYEAIRNTGELFF. DNA for the CDR3: TGTGCCAGCTCCCCCTATGAGGCAATCCGGAACACCGGGGAGCTGTTTTTT.

The J gene is TRBJ2-5, the V gene TRBV7-2; unclear D gene. The DNA matches TRBJ2-7 better at its end, which makes the J call doubtful. Per the germline V gene, CDR1 is SGHTA and CDR2 is FQGNSA. CDR3 length equals 12 residues. CDR3 in DNA: TGTGCCAGCAGCCCGTTGACCTACGAGCAGTACTTC. Translation gives CASSPLTYEQYF.

This clone was detected only a few times. The chain recombines TRBV13 with TRBJ1-1; the D gene is possibly TRBD1 (6 bases). The germline V and J ends were trimmed by 4 bases and 0 bases, with 30 bases remaining between them. The CDR3 has 21 residues. Germline CDR1 PRHDT, CDR2 FYEKMQ (reference sequence). The CDR3 here is CASSSQTWPGEANLMNTEAFF. The CDR3 region has the DNA TGTGCCAGCAGCTCCCAAACCTGGCCAGGGGAGGCAAATTTGATGAACACTGAAGCTTTCTTT.

The chain recombines TRBV11-2 with TRBJ2-7; D possibly corresponds to TRBD2 (5 bases). The germline gives CDR1 SGHAT, CDR2 FQNNGV. V dropped 3 bases and J dropped 2 bases, with 14 bases sitting between them. This CDR3 has 15 residues. The CDR3 DNA reads as TGTGCCAGCAGCTTTTCGGACTCCTCGGCCTACGAGCAGTACTTC. Amino acid sequence: CASSFSDSSAYEQYF.